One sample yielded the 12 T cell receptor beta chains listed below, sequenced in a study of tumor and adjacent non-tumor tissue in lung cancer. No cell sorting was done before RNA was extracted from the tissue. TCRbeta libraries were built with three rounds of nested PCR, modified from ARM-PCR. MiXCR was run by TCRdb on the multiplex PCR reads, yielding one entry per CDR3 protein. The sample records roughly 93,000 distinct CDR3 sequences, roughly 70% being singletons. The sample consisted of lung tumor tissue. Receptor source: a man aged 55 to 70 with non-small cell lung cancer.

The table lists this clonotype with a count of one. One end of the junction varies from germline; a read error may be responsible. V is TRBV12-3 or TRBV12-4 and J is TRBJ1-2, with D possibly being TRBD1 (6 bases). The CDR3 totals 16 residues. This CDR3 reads CASSWPRHRVSYDYTF. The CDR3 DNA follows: TGTGCCAGCAGTTGGCCCCGGCACAGGGTCAGCTATGACTACACCTTC.

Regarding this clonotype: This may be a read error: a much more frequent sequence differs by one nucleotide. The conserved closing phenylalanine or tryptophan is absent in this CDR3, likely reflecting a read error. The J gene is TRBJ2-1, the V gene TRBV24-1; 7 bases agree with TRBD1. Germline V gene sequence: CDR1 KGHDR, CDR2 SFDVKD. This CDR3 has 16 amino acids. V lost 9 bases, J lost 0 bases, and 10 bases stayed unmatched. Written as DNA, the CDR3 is TGTGCCACCCAAAGGGGGCATACAACCTCCTACAATGAGCAGTTCTTA. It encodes CATQRGHTTSYNEQFL.

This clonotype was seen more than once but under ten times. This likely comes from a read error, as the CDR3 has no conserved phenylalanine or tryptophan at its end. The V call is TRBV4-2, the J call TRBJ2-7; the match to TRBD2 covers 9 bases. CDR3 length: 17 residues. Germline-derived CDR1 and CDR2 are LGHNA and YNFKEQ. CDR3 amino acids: CASSQDDSGLASYKQYL. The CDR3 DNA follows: TGTGCTAGCAGCCAAGATGATTCCGGACTAGCGTCCTACAAGCAGTACCTC.

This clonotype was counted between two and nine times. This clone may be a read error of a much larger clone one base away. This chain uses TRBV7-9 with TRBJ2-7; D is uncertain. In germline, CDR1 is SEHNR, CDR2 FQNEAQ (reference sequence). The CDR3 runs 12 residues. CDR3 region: CVSSPLQYEQYF. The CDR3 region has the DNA TGTGTCAGCAGCCCACTACAATACGAGCAGTACTTC.

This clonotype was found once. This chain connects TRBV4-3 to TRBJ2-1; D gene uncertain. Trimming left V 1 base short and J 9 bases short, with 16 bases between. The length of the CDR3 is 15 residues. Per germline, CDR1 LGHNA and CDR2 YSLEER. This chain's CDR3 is CASSQGDAGCIEQFF. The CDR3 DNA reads TGCGCCAGCAGCCAAGGAGATGCAGGTTGCATTGAGCAGTTCTTC.

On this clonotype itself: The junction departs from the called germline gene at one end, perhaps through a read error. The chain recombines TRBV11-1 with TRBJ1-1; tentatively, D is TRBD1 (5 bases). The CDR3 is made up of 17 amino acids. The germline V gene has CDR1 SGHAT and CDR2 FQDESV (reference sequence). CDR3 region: CASCLFSDSTVNTEAFF. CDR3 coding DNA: TGTGCCAGCTGCTTATTCAGTGACAGCACAGTTAACACTGAGGCTTTCTTT.

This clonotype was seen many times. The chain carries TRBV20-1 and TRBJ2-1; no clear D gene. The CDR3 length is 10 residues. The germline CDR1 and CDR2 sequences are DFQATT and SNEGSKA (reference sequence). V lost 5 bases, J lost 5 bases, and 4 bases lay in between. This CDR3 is CSAVDNEQFF. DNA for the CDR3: TGCAGTGCTGTTGACAATGAGCAGTTCTTC.

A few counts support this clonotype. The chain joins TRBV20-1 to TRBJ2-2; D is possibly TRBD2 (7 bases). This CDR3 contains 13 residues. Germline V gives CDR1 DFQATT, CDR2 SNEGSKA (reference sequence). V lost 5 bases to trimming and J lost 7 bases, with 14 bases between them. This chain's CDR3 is CSAPRGAGGELFF. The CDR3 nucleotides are TGCAGTGCTCCACGGGGGGCTGGCGGGGAGCTGTTTTTT.

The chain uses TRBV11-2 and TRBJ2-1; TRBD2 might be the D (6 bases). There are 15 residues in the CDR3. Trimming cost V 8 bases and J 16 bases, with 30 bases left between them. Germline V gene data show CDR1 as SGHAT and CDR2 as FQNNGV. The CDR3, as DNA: TGTGCCAGCGGCCCGCACCGGGGGATGAGGGATAAGGAATTCTTC. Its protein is CASGPHRGMRDKEFF.

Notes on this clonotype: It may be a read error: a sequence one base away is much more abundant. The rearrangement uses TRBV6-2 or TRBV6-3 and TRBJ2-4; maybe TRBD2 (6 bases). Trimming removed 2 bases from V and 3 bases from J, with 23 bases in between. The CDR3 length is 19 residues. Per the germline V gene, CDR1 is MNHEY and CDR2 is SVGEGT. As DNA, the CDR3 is TGTGCCAGCAGTTACAACCAATGGTCGGAGGGCCTGAGCAAAAACATTCAGTACTTC. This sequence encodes CASSYNQWSEGLSKNIQYF.

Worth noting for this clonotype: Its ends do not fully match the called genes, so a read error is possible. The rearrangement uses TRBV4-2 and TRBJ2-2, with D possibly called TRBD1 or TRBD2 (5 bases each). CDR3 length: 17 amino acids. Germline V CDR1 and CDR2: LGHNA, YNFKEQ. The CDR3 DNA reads TGTGCCAACAGCCAAGGTCTAATGGGGGCGAACACCGGGGAGCTGTTTTTT. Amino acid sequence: CANSQGLMGANTGELFF.

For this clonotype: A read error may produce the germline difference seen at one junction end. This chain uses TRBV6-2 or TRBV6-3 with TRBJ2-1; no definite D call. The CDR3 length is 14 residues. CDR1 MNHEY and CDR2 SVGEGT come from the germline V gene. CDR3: CANSGSGSYNVQFF. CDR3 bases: TGTGCCAACAGTGGGTCGGGCAGCTACAATGTGCAGTTCTTC.